Listed below are T cell receptor beta chains from one sample, sequenced in a study of beta chain features in type 1 diabetes. Sequenced by immunoSEQ multiplex PCR; TCRdb stores in-frame clones only, minus some. This table holds 150,000 to 200,000 clones, 7.5% to 8.5% found once. Sequencing was done on a sample of central memory CD4+ T cells from blood. The receptors derive from a man aged 18-30 years with type 1 diabetes. The CDR3 runs from the conserved cysteine through the conserved F or W. A D gene is named only where the DNA matches it firmly. Some rows have no size entry. The others give once, few or many, or a class for an expanded clone.

>NA|TRBV9|NA|TRBJ2-7
CASSASLGTYYEQYF
TGTGCCAGCAGCGCGTCACTCGGGACTTACTACGAGCAGTACTTC
>many|TRBV15|NA|TRBJ1-2
CATSRGFRAGEDGYTF
TGTGCCACCAGCAGAGGGTTCCGGGCAGGGGAAGATGGCTACACCTTC
>few|TRBV7-9|TRBD1|TRBJ1-2
CASSRQGENYGYTF
TGTGCCAGCAGCCGACAGGGGGAAAACTATGGCTACACCTTC
>few|TRBV5-1|TRBD2|TRBJ2-1
CASSFHMAGGPSNEQFF
TGCGCCAGCAGCTTTCATATGGCGGGAGGGCCATCCAATGAGCAGTTCTTC
>NA|TRBV19|TRBD2|TRBJ2-5
CASSITSGDGETQYF
TGTGCCAGTAGTATTACTAGCGGAGACGGGGAGACCCAGTACTTC
>NA|TRBV4-1|NA|TRBJ2-3
CASSPRTAFTSDTQYF
TGCGCCAGCAGCCCACGGACAGCCTTTACGTCCGATACGCAGTATTTT
>few|TRBV28|TRBD2|TRBJ2-1
CASSLFPGSGRDEQFF
TGTGCCAGCAGTTTATTTCCTGGCAGCGGGAGGGATGAGCAGTTCTTC
>NA|TRBV27|NA|TRBJ2-7
CASGRLGGYEQYF
TGTGCCAGCGGCCGCTTAGGGGGCTACGAGCAGTACTTC
>NA|TRBV7-9|NA|TRBJ2-1
CASSSYQGGRVANEQFF
TGTGCCAGCAGCTCTTATCAGGGAGGCCGAGTAGCCAATGAGCAGTTCTTC
>NA|TRBV27|TRBD2|TRBJ2-1
CASSSPQLAGGKNEQFF
TGTGCCAGCAGTTCCCCCCAACTAGCGGGGGGGAAGAATGAGCAGTTCTTC
>NA|TRBV7-2|TRBD2|TRBJ2-1
CASSSSGAGGGNEQFF
TGTGCCAGCAGCTCCTCGGGAGCGGGGGGTGGAAATGAGCAGTTCTTC
>many|TRBV5-1|TRBD1|TRBJ1-1
CASSSDPRQGGTEAFF
TGCGCCAGCAGCTCGGACCCCCGACAGGGGGGCACTGAAGCTTTCTTT
>few|TRBV7-9|TRBD1|TRBJ2-2
CASSPLTGEELFF
TGTGCCAGCAGCCCACTGACAGGGGAGGAGCTGTTTTTT
>NA|TRBV5-6|NA|TRBJ1-1
CASSFGGRGFTEAFF
TGTGCCAGCAGTTTCGGGGGGCGCGGGTTCACTGAAGCTTTCTTT
>NA|TRBV28|TRBD1|TRBJ2-4
CASRTGTGSFQYF
TGTGCCAGCAGGACCGGGACAGGGTCTTTTCAGTACTTC
>NA|TRBV6-6|NA|TRBJ2-7
CASSYSGQIGPEQYF
TGTGCCAGCAGTTACTCGGGACAAATAGGGCCCGAGCAGTACTTC
>few|TRBV6-5|NA|TRBJ2-3
CASSSGGKGSTDTQYF
TGTGCCAGCAGTTCTGGAGGGAAGGGGTCCACAGATACGCAGTATTTT
>NA|TRBV25-1|TRBD1|TRBJ1-1
CASVDRVNEAFF
TGTGCCAGCGTGGACAGGGTGAATGAAGCTTTCTTT
>NA|TRBV2|NA|TRBJ2-7
CASSPWVGAEQYF
TGTGCCAGCAGTCCCTGGGTGGGGGCCGAGCAGTACTTC
>NA|TRBV7-9|NA|TRBJ1-2
CASTPTNNYGYTF
TGTGCCAGCACCCCGACAAACAACTATGGCTACACCTTC
>NA|TRBV18|NA|TRBJ2-3
CASSRGADTQYF
TGTGCCAGCTCACGAGGCGCAGATACGCAGTATTTT
>few|TRBV7-2|NA|TRBJ1-4
CASSQMGGTNEKLFF
TGTGCCAGCAGCCAAATGGGGGGAACTAATGAAAAACTGTTTTTT
>NA|TRBV2|NA|TRBJ1-5
CASREGPRGEPQHF
TGTGCCAGCAGGGAGGGACCTCGGGGGGAGCCCCAGCATTTT
>few|TRBV7-2|TRBD2|TRBJ2-1
CASSLGGGPSSYNEQFF
TGTGCCAGCAGCTTGGGCGGGGGTCCCAGCTCCTACAATGAGCAGTTCTTC
>few|TRBV5-6|TRBD2|TRBJ2-7
CASSFGLAGTYEQYF
TGTGCCAGCAGCTTCGGACTAGCGGGGACATACGAGCAGTACTTC
>few|TRBV5-1|TRBD1|TRBJ2-1
CASSAGQAYNEQFF
TGCGCCAGCAGCGCCGGACAGGCCTACAATGAGCAGTTCTTC
>few|TRBV4-2|NA|TRBJ2-7
CASSPGGPGGSYEQYF
TGTGCCAGCAGCCCCGGGGGGCCTGGGGGGTCCTACGAGCAGTACTTC
>NA|TRBV25-1|NA|TRBJ2-2
CASSEYEEGELFF
TGTGCCAGCAGTGAATATGAGGAGGGGGAGCTGTTTTTT
>NA|TRBV5-1|NA|TRBJ2-7
CASTRSLGSYEQYF
TGCGCCAGCACGCGCTCCCTCGGTAGCTACGAGCAGTACTTC
>few|TRBV10-3|NA|TRBJ1-2
CAISDTAFANYGYTF
TGTGCCATCAGTGATACAGCCTTCGCTAACTATGGCTACACCTTC
>NA|TRBV4-1|NA|TRBJ1-2
CASSQGWGGPYYGYTF
TGCGCCAGCAGCCAAGGGTGGGGGGGTCCCTACTATGGCTACACCTTC
>NA|TRBV28|NA|TRBJ2-1
CASSPAAAVVTDEQFF
TGTGCCAGCAGTCCCGCTGCAGCGGTAGTTACGGATGAGCAGTTCTTC
>many|TRBV7-2|NA|TRBJ2-1
CASSLEAGLYNEQFF
TGTGCCAGCAGCTTAGAGGCAGGACTATACAATGAGCAGTTCTTC
>NA|TRBV12-1|NA|TRBJ2-3
CASSTRTDTQYF
TGTGCCAGCAGCACTCGGACAGATACGCAGTATTTT
>NA|TRBV6-5|TRBD2|TRBJ2-1
CASRLGLANEQFF
TGTGCCAGCAGACTTGGACTAGCAAATGAGCAGTTCTTC